This TCR beta chain comes out of a study of T-cell reconstitution after alpha-beta-depleted transplantation in children. The CDR3 spans 17 residues. A TCRbeta library incorporating unique molecular identifiers was prepared. TCRdb redid the calling of the PCR reads with MiXCR, one entry per CDR3 protein. The table shows some 490,000 distinct CDR3 sequences, with approximately 13% occurring only once. The sequences come from PBMCs from the stem cell graft donor, collected from the stem cell graft. This clonotype originated in a human donor who donated a stem cell graft to a child with combined immunodeficiency. The chain recombines TRBV21-1 with TRBJ1-6; the DNA was not used to check the table's D call, TRBD1. TRBV21-1 is given as a pseudogene. CDR3 region: CASSKSHRRAYNSPLHF. CDR3 in DNA: TGTGCCAGCAGCAAATCCCACAGGCGGGCCTATAATTCACCCCTCCACTTT.